This T cell receptor (beta chain) comes out of a study of cytomegalovirus exposure and HLA in healthy donors. This CDR3 has 14 amino acids. From germline, CDR1 is LGHNA and CDR2 YNFKEQ. The donors comprised healthy bone marrow donors. Points from the study as a whole: TRBV6-2, TRBV6-3 and some other V segments were excluded as indistinguishable. Later analysis suggested most CMV-associated TCR beta chains were HLA-restricted. DRB1 had the most TCR associations and HLA-C the fewest, a later analysis found, with rates varying by HLA locus.

The primer mix had 60 Vbeta and 13 Jbeta primers. Sequencing was performed with immunoSEQ multiplex PCR; in TCRdb, only in-frame clones are kept and a portion is missing. The data contain about 130,000 clones, over 75% of them singletons. As to this clone: The antigen remains unidentified. The junction departs from the called germline gene at one end, perhaps through a read error.

The V call is TRBV4-2, the J call TRBJ1-2, with D maybe TRBD1 (5 bases). The specimen was PBMCs. This receptor was obtained from a boy aged 5-17 years in good health and CMV-seronegative. DNA of the CDR3: TGTGCCAGCAGACCCGTTGGGGGGGAGAGTGGCTACCCCTTC. It encodes CASRPVGGESGYPF.